This TCR beta chain was sequenced during a study of blood T cell repertoires in COVID-19. The germline V gene encodes CDR1 MNHEY and CDR2 SMNVEV (reference sequence). The germline V and J ends were trimmed by 5 bases and 1 base, with 15 bases remaining between them. CDR3 size: 16 residues. Clones were read by immunoSEQ multiplex PCR, and TCRdb kept only the in-frame ones, dropping some. The sample lists 250,000 or so clones, 90% seen once, with approximately 2.5% in the top ten. The TCR was taken from a man aged 25-45 years with COVID-19, enrolled during active disease. The chain is built from TRBV27 and TRBJ2-1; D is unresolved. Sequencing was carried out using peripheral blood. CDR3 coding DNA: TGTGCCAGCAGTCCCAAACGATCAGGTTCCTACAATGAGCAGTTCTTC. Protein sequence: CASSPKRSGSYNEQFF.